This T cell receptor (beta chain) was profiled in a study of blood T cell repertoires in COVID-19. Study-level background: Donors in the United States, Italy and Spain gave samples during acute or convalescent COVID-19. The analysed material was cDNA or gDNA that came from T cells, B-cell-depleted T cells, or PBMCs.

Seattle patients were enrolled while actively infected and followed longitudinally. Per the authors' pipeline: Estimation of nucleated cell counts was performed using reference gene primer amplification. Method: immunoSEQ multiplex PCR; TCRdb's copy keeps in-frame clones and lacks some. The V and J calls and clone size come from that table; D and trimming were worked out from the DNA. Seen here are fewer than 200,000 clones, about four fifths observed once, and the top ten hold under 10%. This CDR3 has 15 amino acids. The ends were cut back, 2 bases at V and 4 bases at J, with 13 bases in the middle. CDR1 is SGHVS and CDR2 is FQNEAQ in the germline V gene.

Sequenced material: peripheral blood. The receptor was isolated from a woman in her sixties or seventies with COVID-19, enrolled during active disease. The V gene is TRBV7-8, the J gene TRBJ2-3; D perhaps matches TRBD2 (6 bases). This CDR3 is CASSLSGRYADTQYF. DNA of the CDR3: TGTGCCAGCAGCTTATCCGGGAGATACGCAGATACGCAGTATTTT. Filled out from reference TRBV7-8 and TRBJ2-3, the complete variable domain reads GAGVSQSPRYKVAKRGQDVALRCDPISGHVSLFWYQQALGQGPEFLTYFQNEAQLDKSGLPSDRFFAERPEGSVSTLKIQRTQQEDSAVYLCASSLSGRYADTQYFGPGTRLTVL.